The present TCR beta chain was sequenced within a study of T cells after somatic rescue of genetic block. TCRdb's copy holds only in-frame clones and misses some; the assay was immunoSEQ multiplex PCR. Among roughly 110,000 clones listed, about 93% were seen once. Germline loops: CDR1 SGHTA, CDR2 FQGTGA. The CDR3 covers 12 residues. Trimming removed 5 bases at V and 10 bases at J, with 12 bases between. The sequenced sample consisted of peripheral blood mononuclear cells (PBMCs). The sequence was collected from a woman aged 18-35 years. The genes are TRBV7-3 and TRBJ2-1; a possible D gene is TRBD2 (6 bases). The CDR3 loop reads CASSPGAGEQFF. The CDR3 bases are TGTGCCAGCAGCCCCGGTGCGGGGGAGCAGTTCTTC.